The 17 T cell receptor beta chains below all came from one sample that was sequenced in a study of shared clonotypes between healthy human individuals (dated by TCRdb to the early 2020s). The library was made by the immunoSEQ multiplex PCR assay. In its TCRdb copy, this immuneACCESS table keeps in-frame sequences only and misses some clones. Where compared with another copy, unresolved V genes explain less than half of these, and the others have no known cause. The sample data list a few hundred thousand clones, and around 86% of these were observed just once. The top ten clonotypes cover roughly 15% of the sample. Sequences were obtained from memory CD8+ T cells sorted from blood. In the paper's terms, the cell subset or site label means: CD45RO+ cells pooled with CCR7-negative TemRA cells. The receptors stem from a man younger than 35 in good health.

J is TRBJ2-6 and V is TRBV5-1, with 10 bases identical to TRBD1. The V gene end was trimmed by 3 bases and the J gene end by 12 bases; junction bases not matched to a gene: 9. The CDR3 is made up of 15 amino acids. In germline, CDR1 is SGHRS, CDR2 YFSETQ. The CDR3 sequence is CASSYGTGENLVLTF. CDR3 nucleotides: TGCGCCAGCAGCTATGGGACAGGGGAAAACCTCGTCCTGACTTTC.

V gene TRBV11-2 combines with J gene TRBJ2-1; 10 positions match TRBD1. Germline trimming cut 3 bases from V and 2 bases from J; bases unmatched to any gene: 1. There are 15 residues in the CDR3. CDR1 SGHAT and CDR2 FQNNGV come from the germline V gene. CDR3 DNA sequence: TGTGCCAGCAGCTTGACAGGGGGCCCCTACAATGAGCAGTTCTTC. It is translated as CASSLTGGPYNEQFF.

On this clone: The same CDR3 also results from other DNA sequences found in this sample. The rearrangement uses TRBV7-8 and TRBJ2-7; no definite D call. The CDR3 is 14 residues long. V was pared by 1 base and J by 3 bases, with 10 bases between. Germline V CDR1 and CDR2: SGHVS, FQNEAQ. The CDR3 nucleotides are TGTGCCAGCAGCTTAGGTGGGGTGAGCTACGAGCAGTACTTC. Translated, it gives CASSLGGVSYEQYF.

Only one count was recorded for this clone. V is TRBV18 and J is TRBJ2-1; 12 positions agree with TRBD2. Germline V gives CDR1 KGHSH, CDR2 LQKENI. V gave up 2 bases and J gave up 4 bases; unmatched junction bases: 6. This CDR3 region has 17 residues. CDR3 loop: CASSPETSGGTYNEQFF. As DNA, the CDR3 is TGTGCCAGCTCACCAGAGACTAGCGGGGGAACATACAATGAGCAGTTCTTC. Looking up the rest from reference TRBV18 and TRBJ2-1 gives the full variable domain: NAGVMQNPRHLVRRRGQEARLRCSPMKGHSHVYWYRQLPEEGLKFMVYLQKENIIDESGMPKERFSAEFPKEGPSILRIQQVVRGDSAAYFCASSPETSGGTYNEQFFGPGTRLTVL.

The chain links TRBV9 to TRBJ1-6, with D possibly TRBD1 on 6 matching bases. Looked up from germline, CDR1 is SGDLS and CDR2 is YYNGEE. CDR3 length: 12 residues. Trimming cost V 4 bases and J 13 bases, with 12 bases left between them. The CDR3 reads CASSSEGEPLHF. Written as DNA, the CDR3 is TGTGCCAGCAGCTCGGAGGGGGAGCCCCTCCACTTT.

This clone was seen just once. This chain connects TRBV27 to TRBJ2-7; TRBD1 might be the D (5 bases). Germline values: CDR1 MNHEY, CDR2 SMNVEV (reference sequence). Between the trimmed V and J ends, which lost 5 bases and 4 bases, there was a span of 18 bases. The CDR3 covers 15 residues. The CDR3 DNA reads TGTGCCAGCAGTCCAAGTACAGGATTCCTTTACGAGCAGTACTTC. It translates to CASSPSTGFLYEQYF.

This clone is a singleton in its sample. The CDR3 here is CASFGMYGETQYF. DNA for the CDR3: TGCGCCAGCTTCGGGATGTACGGGGAGACCCAGTACTTC. The chain joins TRBV10-2 to TRBJ2-5; D perhaps matches TRBD2 (5 bases). V was clipped by 8 bases and J by 5 bases, with 15 bases between them. Germline V gene lookup returns CDR1 WSHSY and CDR2 SAAADI. The CDR3 totals 13 residues.

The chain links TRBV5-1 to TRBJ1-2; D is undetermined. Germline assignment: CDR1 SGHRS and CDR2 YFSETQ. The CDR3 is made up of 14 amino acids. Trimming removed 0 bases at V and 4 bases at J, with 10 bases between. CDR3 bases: TGCGCCAGCAGCTTGGGGACGGAACCCTATGGCTACACCTTC. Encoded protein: CASSLGTEPYGYTF.

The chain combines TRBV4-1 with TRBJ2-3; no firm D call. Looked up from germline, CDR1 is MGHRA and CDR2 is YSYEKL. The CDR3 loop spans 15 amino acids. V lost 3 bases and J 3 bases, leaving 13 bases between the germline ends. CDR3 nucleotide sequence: TGCGCCAGCAGCCACATCCCCTTTACGACAGATACGCAGTATTTT. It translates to CASSHIPFTTDTQYF.

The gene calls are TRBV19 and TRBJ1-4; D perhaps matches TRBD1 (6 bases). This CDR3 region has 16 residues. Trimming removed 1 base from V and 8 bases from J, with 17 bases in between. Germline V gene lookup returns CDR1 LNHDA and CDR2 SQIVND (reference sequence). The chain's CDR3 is CASSIGDRPYGEKLFF. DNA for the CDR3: TGTGCCAGTAGTATAGGTGACAGGCCCTACGGGGAAAAACTGTTTTTT.

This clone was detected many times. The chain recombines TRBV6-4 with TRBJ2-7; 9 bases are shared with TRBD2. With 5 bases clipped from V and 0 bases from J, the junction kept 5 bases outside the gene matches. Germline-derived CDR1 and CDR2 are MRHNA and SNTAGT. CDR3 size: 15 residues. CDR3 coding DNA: TGTGCCAGCAGTCGGCGGGGGGGCTTCTCCTACGAGCAGTACTTC. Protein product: CASSRRGGFSYEQYF.

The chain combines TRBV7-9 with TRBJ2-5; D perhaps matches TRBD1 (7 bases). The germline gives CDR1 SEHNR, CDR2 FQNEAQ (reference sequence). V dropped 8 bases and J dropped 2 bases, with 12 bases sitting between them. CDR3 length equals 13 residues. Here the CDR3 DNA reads TGTGCCAGCCGGGGGACAGAACAAGAGACCCAGTACTTC. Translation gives CASRGTEQETQYF.

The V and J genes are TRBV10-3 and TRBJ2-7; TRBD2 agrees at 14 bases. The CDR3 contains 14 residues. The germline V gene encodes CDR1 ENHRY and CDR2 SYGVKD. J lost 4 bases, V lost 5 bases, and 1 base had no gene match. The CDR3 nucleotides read TGTGCCATCAGTCGACTAGCGGGAGGGTACGAGCAGTACTTC. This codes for CAISRLAGGYEQYF.

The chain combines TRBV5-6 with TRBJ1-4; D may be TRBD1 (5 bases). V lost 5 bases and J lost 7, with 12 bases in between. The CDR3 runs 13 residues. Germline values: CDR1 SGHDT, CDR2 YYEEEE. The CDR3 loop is CASSWQGSEKLFF. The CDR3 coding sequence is TGTGCCAGCAGTTGGCAGGGTAGTGAAAAACTGTTTTTT.

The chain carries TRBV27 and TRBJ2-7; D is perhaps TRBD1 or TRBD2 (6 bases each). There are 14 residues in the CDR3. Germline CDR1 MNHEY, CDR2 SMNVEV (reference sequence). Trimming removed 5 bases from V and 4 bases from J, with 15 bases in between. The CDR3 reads CASSIRGPGYEQYF. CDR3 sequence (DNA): TGTGCCAGCAGTATTCGGGGGCCAGGGTACGAGCAGTACTTC.

CDR3 region: CASSVVWGKETQYF. The CDR3, as DNA: TGTGCCAGCAGTGTTGTGTGGGGCAAGGAGACCCAGTACTTC. The chain employs TRBV2 and TRBJ2-5, with D perhaps matching TRBD1 (5 bases). This CDR3 has 14 amino acids. V was clipped by 4 bases and J by 5 bases, with 14 bases between them. The germline V gene encodes CDR1 SNHLY and CDR2 FYNNEI.

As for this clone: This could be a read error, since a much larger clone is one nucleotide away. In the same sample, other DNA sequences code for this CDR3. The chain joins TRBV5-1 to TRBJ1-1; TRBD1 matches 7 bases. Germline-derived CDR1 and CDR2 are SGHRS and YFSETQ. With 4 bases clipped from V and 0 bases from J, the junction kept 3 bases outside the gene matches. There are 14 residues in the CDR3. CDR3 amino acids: CASSRTGVNTEAFF. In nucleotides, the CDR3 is TGCGCCAGCAGCCGAACAGGGGTGAACACTGAAGCTTTCTTT. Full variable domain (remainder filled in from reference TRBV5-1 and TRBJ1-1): KAGVTQTPRYLIKTRGQQVTLSCSPISGHRSVSWYQQTPGQGLQFLFEYFSETQRNKGNFPGRFSGRQFSNSRSEMNVSTLELGDSALYLCASSRTGVNTEAFFGQGTRLTVV.